Listed below are T cell receptor beta chains from one sample, sequenced in a study of T cell repertoires in aging, cancer and after chemotherapy. Using its own MiXCR run on the multiplex PCR reads, TCRdb lists one record per CDR3 protein. This sample has 10,000 to 13,000 distinct CDR3 sequences; 20% to 30% occur once, and the top ten carry approximately 2.1%. Sequencing used blood. Source of these receptors: a human donor in good health. Each CDR3 is given with its conserved first and last residue. Each record gives: V gene, clone size, CDR3 length, D gene, J gene, CDR3 DNA, CDR3 protein. D genes are given only for firm matches. The size field is filled for only some rows; it gives once, few, many or a size class.

>TRBV6-2/TRBV6-3|.|13|.|TRBJ1-6
TGTGCCAGCAGCCAACTGGAGAATTCACCCCTCCACTTT
CASSQLENSPLHF
>TRBV7-2|few|13|.|TRBJ2-5
TGTGCCAGCAGCCGAAGGGGGGCAGAGACCCAGTACTTC
CASSRRGAETQYF
>TRBV7-2|.|15|.|TRBJ2-2
TGTGCCAGCAACCCGTCGGGTCTGAACACCGGGGAGCTGTTTTTT
CASNPSGLNTGELFF
>TRBV5-6|.|15|.|TRBJ1-2
TGTGCCAGCAGCTTGTACTTCTGGGGAAACTATGGCTACACCTTC
CASSLYFWGNYGYTF
>TRBV19|medium-sized|12|.|TRBJ1-6
TGTGCCAGTAGTCAGCGGAATTCACCCCTCCACTTT
CASSQRNSPLHF
>TRBV7-9|few|16|TRBD2|TRBJ2-3
TGTGCCAGCAGCCGTGGGACTAGCGGGGGGCCAGATACGCAGTATTTT
CASSRGTSGGPDTQYF
>TRBV6-5|medium-sized|13|TRBD1|TRBJ1-1
TGTGCCAGCAGGTCAGGGGGGGACACTGAAGCTTTCTTT
CASRSGGDTEAFF
>TRBV30|few|13|TRBD2|TRBJ2-5
TGTGCCTGGACTAGCGGACGGGAAGAGACCCAGTACTTC
CAWTSGREETQYF
>TRBV7-2|.|18|TRBD2|TRBJ2-1
TGTGCCAGCAGCTCTCCGCGATCGAGCGGGGCCCCGGACAATGAGCAGTTCTTC
CASSSPRSSGAPDNEQFF
>TRBV11-2|few|18|.|TRBJ1-2
TGTGCCAGCAGCTTAGATCTGCTAGGGGTCGCCTTTGGCTATGGCTACACCTTC
CASSLDLLGVAFGYGYTF
>TRBV6-1|medium-sized|17|TRBD2|TRBJ2-1
TGTGCCAGCAGTGCTACCGCCGGGACTAGCCCCTACAATGAGCAGTTCTTC
CASSATAGTSPYNEQFF
>TRBV30|few|16|.|TRBJ1-1
TGTGCCTGGAGTGTACATGCTTGGCAGGACGAAAACGGGGCTTTCTTT
CAWSVHAWQDENGAFF
>TRBV7-2|.|14|.|TRBJ2-3
TGTGCCAGCAGCCAATCGGATAATGTAGATACGCAGTATTTT
CASSQSDNVDTQYF
>TRBV7-3|few|18|.|TRBJ2-7
TGTGCCAGCAGCGACCCCACGAGGGGAGGGGGGCTCTCCTACGAGCAGTACTTC
CASSDPTRGGGLSYEQYF
>TRBV5-5|few|15|TRBD1|TRBJ1-4
TGTGCCAGCAGCTTGGGCGCAGGGGGCGGCCAGGAGATGTTTTTT
CASSLGAGGGQEMFF
>TRBV15|.|16|TRBD1|TRBJ2-5
TGTGCCACCAGAAGGACGGGACAGGGGCTCCAAGAGACCCAGTACTTC
CATRRTGQGLQETQYF
>TRBV6-1|medium-sized|16|TRBD1|TRBJ1-2
TGTGCCAGCAGTGAAGCGCTGGGCAGGGGGCTCGCCGGCTACACCTTC
CASSEALGRGLAGYTF
>TRBV11-2|.|11|TRBD1|TRBJ1-1
TGTGCCAGCACAGGGGGGTACAGGACTTTCTTT
CASTGGYRTFF
>TRBV15|medium-sized|14|.|TRBJ2-2
TGTGCCACCAGCAGGGTTAGCCATACCGGGGAGCTGTTTTTT
CATSRVSHTGELFF
>TRBV6-5|.|15|.|TRBJ1-5
TGTGCCAGCAGTTACTCGACGGGCGCCCATCAGCCCCGGCATTTT
CASSYSTGAHQPRHF
>TRBV5-6|medium-sized|13|.|TRBJ1-2
TGTGCCAGCAGCTTTTCTCCGTTCGATGGCTACACCTTC
CASSFSPFDGYTF
>TRBV28|.|16|.|TRBJ2-6
TGTGCCAGCAGTCCGCCTCGCTACTCTGGGGCCAACGTCCTGACTTTC
CASSPPRYSGANVLTF
>TRBV10-3|.|14|TRBD1|TRBJ1-1
TGTGCCATCAGTGAGTCAAGGGGGCCCACTGAAGCTTTCTTT
CAISESRGPTEAFF
>TRBV30|.|16|.|TRBJ1-6
TGTGCCTGGAGTGGAGGGGCCAGCTCCTATAATTCACCCCTCCACTTT
CAWSGGASSYNSPLHF
>TRBV20-1|.|14|.|TRBJ1-1
TGCAGTGCTAGAGCCGGCGGTATGAACACTGAAGCTTTCTTT
CSARAGGMNTEAFF
>TRBV15|medium-sized|14|.|TRBJ2-7
TGTGCCACCAGCAGAGATCGGGAAGGCTACGAGCAGTACTTC
CATSRDREGYEQYF
>TRBV19|medium-sized|14|TRBD2|TRBJ2-7
TGTGCCAGTGGGTCCGGGGGGTCCTCCTACGAGCAGTACTTC
CASGSGGSSYEQYF
>TRBV14|few|15|.|TRBJ1-6
TGTGCCAGCAGCCAATATGGGGGGGGTAATTCACCCCTCCACTTT
CASSQYGGGNSPLHF
>TRBV11-2|few|14|.|TRBJ1-5
TGTGCCAGCAGCGACGGGACAAACAATCAGCCCCAGCATTTT
CASSDGTNNQPQHF
>TRBV5-6|once|13|.|TRBJ1-1
TGCGCCAGCAGCTTCCTATTGAACACTGAAGCTTTCTTT
CASSFLLNTEAFF
>TRBV18|.|13|.|TRBJ2-3
TGTGCCAGCTCCCAGGACTTAACAGATACGCAGTATTTT
CASSQDLTDTQYF
>TRBV20-1|medium-sized|11|.|TRBJ1-2
TGCAGTACAGGGATTAACTATGGCTACACCTTC
CSTGINYGYTF
>TRBV27|.|17|TRBD1|TRBJ1-1
TGTGTCAGCAGTTTATCAAGGACAGGGGGGCGAAACACTGAAGCTTTCTTT
CVSSLSRTGGRNTEAFF
>TRBV6-1|medium-sized|14|.|TRBJ1-2
TGTGCCAGCAGTGAAGCGCGGACCCACTATGGCTACACCTTC
CASSEARTHYGYTF
>TRBV27|few|12|.|TRBJ2-1
TGTGCCAGCAGTTTATTCGGAGGTGAGCAGTTCTTC
CASSLFGGEQFF
>TRBV6-2/TRBV6-3|.|13|.|TRBJ1-1
TGTGCCAGCAGTAAACAGCCGAACACTGAAGCTTTCTTT
CASSKQPNTEAFF
>TRBV20-1|few|14|.|TRBJ2-1
TGCAGTGCGAGGGGGGTCAGCTCCTACAATGAGCAGTTCTTC
CSARGVSSYNEQFF
>TRBV5-1|.|14|TRBD1|TRBJ1-1
TGCGCCAGCAGGTCTAGACAGGGGTGGGGTGAAGCTTTCTTT
CASRSRQGWGEAFF
>TRBV7-2|medium-sized|15|TRBD1|TRBJ1-2
TGTGCCAGCAGCTTAAGGACAGGGAACAGCTATGGCTACACCTTC
CASSLRTGNSYGYTF
>TRBV12-3/TRBV12-4|few|14|TRBD2|TRBJ2-3
TGTGCCAGCAGGACTAGCGGGGGAAGAGATACGCAGTATTTT
CASRTSGGRDTQYF
>TRBV6-5|medium-sized|14|TRBD2|TRBJ2-3
TGTGCCAGCAGCCGCGGGACTAGCTCAGATACGCAGTATTTT
CASSRGTSSDTQYF
>TRBV7-9|few|17|.|TRBJ2-2
TGTGCCAGCAGCCCCCGCGTGGGGGCCGCGAACACCGGGGAGCTGTTTTTT
CASSPRVGAANTGELFF
>TRBV14|.|16|.|TRBJ1-2
TGTGCCAGCAGCCAAGTAGAAGGACTAGGATACAATAACTACACCTTC
CASSQVEGLGYNNYTF
>TRBV7-2|.|15|.|TRBJ1-1
TGTGCCAGCAGCCCAGTGGCAGGATTGAACACTGAAGCTTTCTTT
CASSPVAGLNTEAFF
>TRBV5-1|.|17|TRBD2|TRBJ2-3
TGCGCCAGCAGCTTGGGGGGACTAGCGGGGGAAAAAGATACGCAGTATTTT
CASSLGGLAGEKDTQYF
>TRBV5-4|.|11|.|TRBJ2-5
TGTGCCAGCAGCTTGGACAGTTTCCAGTACTTC
CASSLDSFQYF
>TRBV14|.|14|.|TRBJ2-2
TGTGCCAGCAGCCAAGATCTAGGCACCGGGGAGCTGTTTTTT
CASSQDLGTGELFF
>TRBV13|medium-sized|13|.|TRBJ1-1
TGTGCCAGCAGCTCGGACAGTAACACTGAAGCTTTCTTT
CASSSDSNTEAFF
>TRBV5-6|medium-sized|17|.|TRBJ1-4
TGTGCCAGCAGCCCTTTCCCCGGGAGGGGAGGCAATGAAAAACTGTTTTTT
CASSPFPGRGGNEKLFF
>TRBV6-1|.|14|.|TRBJ1-1
TGTGCCAGCAGTGATTTATCGGGTTTGACTGAAGCTTTCTTT
CASSDLSGLTEAFF
>TRBV20-1|.|13|.|TRBJ1-4
TGCAGTGCCAACGTGGGGCCGGGGAAAAAACTGTTTTTT
CSANVGPGKKLFF
>TRBV21-1|few|17|.|TRBJ1-1
TGTGCCAGCAGCCCTATAACACCAAATTCAATGAACACTGAAGCTTTCTTT
CASSPITPNSMNTEAFF
>TRBV7-9|few|17|TRBD1|TRBJ2-7
TGTGCCAGCAGCATCTACAGGGGGCCCACCCGATCCTACGAGCAGTACTTC
CASSIYRGPTRSYEQYF
>TRBV10-3|once|11|.|TRBJ2-7
TGTGCCATCGGCTGGGGGGGCGAGCAGTGCTTC
CAIGWGGEQCF
>TRBV6-1|few|12|.|TRBJ2-1
TGTGCCAGCAGTGAAATGGCGGATGAGCAGTTCTTC
CASSEMADEQFF
>TRBV6-2/TRBV6-3|few|17|TRBD2|TRBJ2-3
TGTGCCAGCAGTCACACGGGACTAGCGGGGGGGCCCGATACGCAGTATTTT
CASSHTGLAGGPDTQYF
>TRBV6-1|medium-sized|14|TRBD1|TRBJ1-2
TGTGCCAGCAGGGGGACAGGGGATCCCTATGGCTACACCTTC
CASRGTGDPYGYTF
>TRBV6-6|.|14|TRBD1|TRBJ2-7
TGTGCCAGCAGCGGCGGACAGGGATCCTACGAGCAGTACTTC
CASSGGQGSYEQYF
>TRBV27|few|13|.|TRBJ1-1
TGTGCCAGCAGTTTAGGCGGTTCCACTGAAGCTTTCTTT
CASSLGGSTEAFF
>TRBV7-2|.|15|TRBD2|TRBJ2-7
TGTGCCAGCAGCTTAGCATCCGGGGGGTCCTACGAGCAGTACTTC
CASSLASGGSYEQYF